This entry features one T cell receptor (beta chain) sequence. Reverse transcription of extracted RNA yielded cDNA, which provided the sequencing template. Profiled with immunoSEQ multiplex PCR; TCRdb holds only in-frame clones, not every one. The profile shows 150,000 to 200,000 clones, roughly 62% of them singletons. The data were taken from a study of CD8+ T cells in alopecia areata. CDR1 is LGHNA, CDR2 YNFKEQ, per germline. This CDR3 region has 16 residues. V dropped 3 bases and J dropped 9 bases, with 18 bases sitting between them. Treatment given: oral pan-JAK inhibitor, 5-10 mg twice daily. The chain recombines TRBV4-2 with TRBJ1-6; TRBD1 is a possible D gene (5 bases). Here the sequenced sample was CD8+ T cells sorted from blood, taken at week 24, from a patient treated with tofacitinib. The clonotype was recovered from a human donor with alopecia areata. CDR3 DNA sequence: TGTGCCAGCAGCCACAGGACACCGCCAAGGGTTTCACCCCTCCACTTT. Translating it yields CASSHRTPPRVSPLHF.